The rows below give T cell receptor beta chains drawn from one sample of a study of blood T cell repertoires in COVID-19. This table comes from immunoSEQ multiplex PCR, and its TCRdb copy is limited to in-frame clones, with some not included. This sample yields about 120,000 clones, of which roughly nine tenths are seen a single time; 3.5% to 4.5% belongs to the top ten. Source material: peripheral blood. All receptors derive from a man in his forties or fifties with acute or convalescent COVID-19. Each CDR3 is given without its conserved first and last residue.

j_call: TRBJ1-2; v_call: TRBV12-3/TRBV12-4; cdr3_aa: ASSLRQDHGYT
j_call: TRBJ1-2; v_call: TRBV14; cdr3_aa: ASSQEQVNYGYT
j_call: TRBJ2-1; v_call: TRBV30; cdr3_aa: AWRVAGGSGEQF
j_call: TRBJ2-7; v_call: TRBV4-2; cdr3_aa: ASSQSRDTSYEQY
j_call: TRBJ1-2; v_call: TRBV9; cdr3_aa: ASGRDREGYT
j_call: TRBJ2-1; v_call: TRBV9; cdr3_aa: ASSVVGGGIRDEQF
j_call: TRBJ1-5; v_call: TRBV5-1; cdr3_aa: ASSPGGGAHQPQH
j_call: TRBJ1-2; v_call: TRBV7-2; cdr3_aa: ASSLVSGRGYT
j_call: TRBJ2-3; v_call: TRBV5-1; cdr3_aa: ASSPRLAEGTDTQY
j_call: TRBJ1-6; v_call: TRBV27; cdr3_aa: ASSLSRQALNSPLH
j_call: TRBJ2-1; v_call: TRBV4-1; cdr3_aa: ASSQGMLAGDNEQF
j_call: TRBJ2-3; v_call: TRBV6-1; cdr3_aa: ASSVAGGSDTQY
j_call: TRBJ2-2; v_call: TRBV19; cdr3_aa: ARPTGSFATGELF
j_call: TRBJ2-5; v_call: TRBV6-5; cdr3_aa: ASSLDSGLQETQY
j_call: TRBJ2-7; v_call: TRBV10-3; cdr3_aa: AISDTLGAGGSKGSEQY
j_call: TRBJ2-3; v_call: TRBV5-1; cdr3_aa: ASSPGLAGTDTQY
j_call: TRBJ1-5; v_call: TRBV18; cdr3_aa: ASSPRTGRGSNQPQH
j_call: TRBJ2-5; v_call: TRBV5-4; cdr3_aa: ASSLVLAGGRETQY
j_call: TRBJ1-2; v_call: TRBV12-3/TRBV12-4; cdr3_aa: ASSSTVNYGYT
j_call: TRBJ1-2; v_call: TRBV15; cdr3_aa: ATSREIGHGINYGYT
j_call: TRBJ2-7; v_call: TRBV7-9; cdr3_aa: ASSLEDQGIYEQY
j_call: TRBJ2-2; v_call: TRBV6-5; cdr3_aa: ASRGDRGVTGELF
j_call: TRBJ1-1; v_call: TRBV19; cdr3_aa: ASSSDRHTEAF
j_call: TRBJ1-2; v_call: TRBV6-1; cdr3_aa: ASSEAGGGTGGGYT
j_call: TRBJ1-2; v_call: TRBV19; cdr3_aa: ASSIAPGTVYGYT
j_call: TRBJ2-2; v_call: TRBV6-2/TRBV6-3; cdr3_aa: ASSKRSTGELF
j_call: TRBJ2-7; v_call: TRBV2; cdr3_aa: AWGTSSYEQY
j_call: TRBJ1-5; v_call: TRBV7-8; cdr3_aa: ASSFAGSNQPQH
j_call: TRBJ1-2; v_call: TRBV7-9; cdr3_aa: ASSSGQGPHNYGYT
j_call: TRBJ1-2; v_call: TRBV7-2; cdr3_aa: ASRLGQGYGYT
j_call: TRBJ1-2; v_call: TRBV5-4; cdr3_aa: ASSRTTGGIGYT
j_call: TRBJ2-2; v_call: TRBV6-1; cdr3_aa: ASSDFQVFTGELF
j_call: TRBJ1-1; v_call: TRBV4-2; cdr3_aa: ASSQSGGEAF
j_call: TRBJ1-4; v_call: TRBV21-1; cdr3_aa: ASSKFWTDEKLF
j_call: TRBJ2-2; v_call: TRBV6-1; cdr3_aa: ASSEAGGRGPNTGELF
j_call: TRBJ2-1; v_call: TRBV7-6; cdr3_aa: ASSEAGTGGEGQF
j_call: TRBJ2-3; v_call: TRBV6-5; cdr3_aa: ASTRGETDTQY
j_call: TRBJ1-3; v_call: TRBV9; cdr3_aa: ASSKRTASGNTIY
j_call: TRBJ2-5; v_call: TRBV6-2/TRBV6-3; cdr3_aa: ASSRGWGHRGKETQY
j_call: TRBJ1-2; v_call: TRBV27; cdr3_aa: ASQDPQGRGYT
j_call: TRBJ1-6; v_call: TRBV19; cdr3_aa: ASSMTGESSPLH
j_call: TRBJ2-4; v_call: TRBV19; cdr3_aa: ASSTMTGIGKNIQY
j_call: TRBJ2-3; v_call: TRBV10-3; cdr3_aa: AISESRLAGVVDTQY
j_call: TRBJ2-7; v_call: TRBV5-6; cdr3_aa: ASSLRAGTAYEQY
j_call: TRBJ1-5; v_call: TRBV7-2; cdr3_aa: ASSPQQFNQPQH
j_call: TRBJ1-4; v_call: TRBV15; cdr3_aa: ATSRERGGSEV
j_call: TRBJ2-1; v_call: TRBV5-8; cdr3_aa: ASNKMRQGGEQF
j_call: TRBJ1-4; v_call: TRBV30; cdr3_aa: AWRYTGTGAKKLF
j_call: TRBJ1-4; v_call: TRBV5-5; cdr3_aa: ASSFSVPQGIFEKLF
j_call: TRBJ2-7; v_call: TRBV30; cdr3_aa: AWTGTGYEQY
j_call: TRBJ1-6; v_call: TRBV4-2; cdr3_aa: ASSQESGRASSPLH
j_call: TRBJ2-1; v_call: TRBV3-1/TRBV3-2; cdr3_aa: ASSQENYAGANEQF
j_call: TRBJ1-2; v_call: TRBV5-4; cdr3_aa: ASSLPGTLNYGYT
j_call: TRBJ2-1; v_call: TRBV7-2; cdr3_aa: ASSSGQGSYNEQF
j_call: TRBJ2-7; v_call: TRBV6-1; cdr3_aa: ASSEVPPVSYEQY